Listed below are T cell receptor beta chains from one sample, sequenced in a study of radiotherapy plus CTLA-4 blockade in lung cancer. The table came from immunoSEQ multiplex PCR; TCRdb's copy has only in-frame clones and leaves some out. The table lists fewer than 40,000 clones, 60% to 80% of them singletons. The sample here was peripheral blood, taken from a patient treated with radiotherapy plus ipilimumab. The origin of the receptors is a human donor with non-small cell lung cancer that progressed on radiotherapy plus ipilimumab. The CDR3 runs from the conserved cysteine through the conserved F or W. The order of the fields is clone size, D gene, V gene, J gene, CDR3 protein, CDR3 DNA. D genes are given only for firm matches. Part of the rows lack a size; the others show once, few, many or a class for expanded clones.

.	.	TRBV13	TRBJ1-6	CASSSEGGDANSPLHF	TGTGCCAGCAGCTCCGAAGGAGGAGACGCTAATTCACCCCTCCACTTT
.	.	TRBV7-3	TRBJ1-1	CASSGQFGTEAFF	TGTGCCAGCAGCGGACAGTTCGGCACTGAAGCTTTCTTT
.	TRBD1	TRBV5-5	TRBJ2-7	CASSLTGADSYEQYF	TGTGCCAGCAGCTTGACAGGGGCAGACTCCTACGAGCAGTACTTC
.	TRBD1	TRBV25-1	TRBJ1-2	CASSGTTGFSGYTF	TGTGCCAGCAGTGGGACGACAGGGTTCAGTGGCTACACCTTC
.	.	TRBV2	TRBJ2-3	CASSLDTQYF	TGTGCCAGCAGTCTAGATACGCAGTATTTT
.	TRBD2	TRBV6-5	TRBJ2-3	CASRGAGGNTDTQYF	TGTGCCAGCAGGGGGGCGGGGGGAAACACAGATACGCAGTATTTT
.	TRBD1	TRBV2	TRBJ1-4	CASSTLGTVGEKLFF	TGTGCCAGCAGCACTCTTGGGACAGTTGGGGAAAAACTGTTTTTT
.	TRBD2	TRBV4-2	TRBJ2-3	CASSQDRGSGDTDTQYF	TGTGCCAGCAGCCAAGATCGCGGTAGCGGGGACACAGATACGCAGTATTTT
.	.	TRBV19	TRBJ2-5	CASSRDYQETQYF	TGTGCCAGTAGCAGGGACTACCAAGAGACCCAGTACTTC
.	TRBD1	TRBV7-9	TRBJ2-7	CASSPMGTGGYEQYF	TGTGCCAGCAGCCCTATGGGGACAGGGGGGTACGAGCAGTACTTC
.	TRBD1	TRBV19	TRBJ1-6	CATGDSWNSPLHF	TGTGCCACCGGGGACAGCTGGAATTCACCCCTCCACTTT
.	.	TRBV19	TRBJ1-4	CASSNREIGEKLFF	TGTGCCAGTAGTAACAGGGAAATTGGCGAAAAACTGTTTTTT
.	TRBD1	TRBV9	TRBJ1-5	CASSPGTVNQPQHF	TGTGCCAGCAGCCCGGGGACAGTAAATCAGCCCCAGCATTTT
.	.	TRBV19	TRBJ1-6	CASSTGQFNSPLHF	TGTGCCAGTAGTACAGGACAGTTTAATTCACCCCTCCACTTT
.	.	TRBV18	TRBJ2-7	CASSPPPRRGGSFSYEQYF	TGTGCCAGCTCACCACCGCCGCGGAGAGGGGGTTCTTTCTCCTACGAGCAGTACTTC
few	.	TRBV6-6	TRBJ2-7	CASSSQGNEQYF	TGTGCCAGCAGTTCACAGGGTAACGAGCAGTACTTC
.	.	TRBV10-3	TRBJ1-6	CAISEAGTGSPLHF	TGTGCCATCAGTGAGGCAGGGACTGGGTCACCCCTCCACTTT
few	.	TRBV18	TRBJ2-5	CASSPPSASRGPETQYF	TGTGCCAGCTCACCACCATCCGCCTCGCGGGGGCCAGAGACCCAGTACTTC
.	.	TRBV5-1	TRBJ2-3	CASSGQGGGGFGTQYF	TGCGCCAGCAGCGGACAGGGAGGCGGGGGTTTCGGTACGCAGTATTTT
.	.	TRBV2	TRBJ2-3	CASSGQATDTQYF	TGTGCCAGCAGTGGGCAGGCGACAGATACGCAGTATTTT
.	.	TRBV6-5	TRBJ2-3	CASSPHSTDTQYF	TGTGCCAGCAGTCCACATAGCACAGATACGCAGTATTTT
.	TRBD2	TRBV2	TRBJ2-5	CASSLSGGAIETQYF	TGTGCCAGCAGCCTTAGCGGGGGGGCCATAGAGACCCAGTACTTC
once	TRBD1	TRBV14	TRBJ2-1	CASSPRTGSAFYNEQFF	TGTGCCAGCAGCCCCCGGACAGGGTCAGCGTTTTACAATGAGCAGTTCTTC
.	.	TRBV6-5	TRBJ1-3	CASSYSQFGNTIYF	TGTGCCAGCAGTTACTCGCAGTTCGGAAACACCATATATTTT
few	TRBD1	TRBV19	TRBJ1-5	CASRQGASNQPQHF	TGTGCCAGCAGACAGGGGGCCAGCAATCAGCCCCAGCATTTT
few	.	TRBV5-1	TRBJ2-1	CASSLDGIHEQFF	TGCGCCAGCAGCTTGGACGGGATCCATGAGCAGTTCTTC
.	.	TRBV19	TRBJ2-7	CASSHGYEQYF	TGTGCCAGTAGTCACGGCTACGAGCAGTACTTC
.	.	TRBV5-4	TRBJ1-1	CASSLAGGANTEAFF	TGTGCCAGCAGCTTGGCGGGCGGGGCCAACACTGAAGCTTTCTTT
.	.	TRBV7-2	TRBJ1-4	CASSPGGPRNEKLFF	TGTGCCAGCAGCCCCGGCGGGCCTCGAAATGAAAAACTGTTTTTT
.	.	TRBV4-1	TRBJ2-7	CASSPGTIFYEQYF	TGCGCCAGCAGCCCCGGGACAATTTTTTACGAGCAGTACTTC
.	.	TRBV5-4	TRBJ2-7	CASSVGIGSYEQYF	TGTGCCAGCAGCGTGGGCATCGGCTCCTACGAGCAGTACTTC